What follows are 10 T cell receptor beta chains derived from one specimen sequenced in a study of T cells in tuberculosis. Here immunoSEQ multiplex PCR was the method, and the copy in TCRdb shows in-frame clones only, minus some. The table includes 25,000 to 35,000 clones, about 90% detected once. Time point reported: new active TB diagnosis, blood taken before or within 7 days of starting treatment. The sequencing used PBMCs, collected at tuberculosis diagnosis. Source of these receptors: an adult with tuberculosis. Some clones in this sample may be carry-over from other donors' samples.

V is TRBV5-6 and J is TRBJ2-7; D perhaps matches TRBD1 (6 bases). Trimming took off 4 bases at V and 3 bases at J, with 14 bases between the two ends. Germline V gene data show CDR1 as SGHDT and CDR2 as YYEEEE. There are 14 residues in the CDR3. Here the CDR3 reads CASSLAGVGYEQYF. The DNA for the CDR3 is TGTGCCAGCAGCCTGGCAGGGGTCGGCTACGAGCAGTACTTC.

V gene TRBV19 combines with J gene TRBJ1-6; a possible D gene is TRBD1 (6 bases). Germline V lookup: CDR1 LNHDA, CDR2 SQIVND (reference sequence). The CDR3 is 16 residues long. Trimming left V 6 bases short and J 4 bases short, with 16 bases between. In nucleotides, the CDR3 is TGTGCCAGTAGCATGGGTCACAGGGTTTATAATTCACCCCTCCACTTT. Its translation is CASSMGHRVYNSPLHF.

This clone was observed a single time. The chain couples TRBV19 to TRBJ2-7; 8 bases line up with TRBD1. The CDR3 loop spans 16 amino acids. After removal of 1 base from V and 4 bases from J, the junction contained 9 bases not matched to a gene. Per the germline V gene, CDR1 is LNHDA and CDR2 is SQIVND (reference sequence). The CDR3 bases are TGTGCCAGTAGTATAGGACAGGGGCGCACTGGTTACGAGCAGTACTTC. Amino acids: CASSIGQGRTGYEQYF.

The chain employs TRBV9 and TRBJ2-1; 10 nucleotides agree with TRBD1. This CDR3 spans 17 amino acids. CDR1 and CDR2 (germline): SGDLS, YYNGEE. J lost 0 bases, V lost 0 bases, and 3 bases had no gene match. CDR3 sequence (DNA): TGTGCCAGCAGCGTAGGAAGGGACAGGGGCTCCTACAATGAGCAGTTCTTC. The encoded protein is CASSVGRDRGSYNEQFF.

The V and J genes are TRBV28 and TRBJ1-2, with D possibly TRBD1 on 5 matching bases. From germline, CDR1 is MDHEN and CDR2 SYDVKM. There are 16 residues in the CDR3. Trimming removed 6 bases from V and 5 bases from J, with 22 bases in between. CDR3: CASRISLGWGLYGYTF. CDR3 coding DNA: TGTGCCAGCAGAATATCTCTGGGATGGGGCTTATATGGCTACACCTTC.

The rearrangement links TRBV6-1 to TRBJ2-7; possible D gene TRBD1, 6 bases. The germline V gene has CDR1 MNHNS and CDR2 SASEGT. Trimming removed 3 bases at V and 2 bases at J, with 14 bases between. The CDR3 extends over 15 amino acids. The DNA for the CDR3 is TGTGCCAGCAGTGAGCCGTGGGGGCGACCCTACGAGCAGTACTTC. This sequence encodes CASSEPWGRPYEQYF.

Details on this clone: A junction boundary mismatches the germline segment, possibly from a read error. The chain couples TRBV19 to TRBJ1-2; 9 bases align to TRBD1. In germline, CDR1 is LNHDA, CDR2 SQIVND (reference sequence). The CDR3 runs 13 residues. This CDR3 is CASNDRGDYGYTF. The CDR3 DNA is TGTGCGAGTAACGACAGGGGGGACTATGGCTACACCTTC. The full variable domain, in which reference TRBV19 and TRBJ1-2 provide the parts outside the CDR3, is DGGITQSPKYLFRKEGQNVTLSCEQNLNHDAMYWYRQDPGQGLRLIYYSQIVNDFQKGDIAEGYSVSREKKESFPLTVTSAQKNPTAFYLCASNDRGDYGYTFGSGTRLTVV.

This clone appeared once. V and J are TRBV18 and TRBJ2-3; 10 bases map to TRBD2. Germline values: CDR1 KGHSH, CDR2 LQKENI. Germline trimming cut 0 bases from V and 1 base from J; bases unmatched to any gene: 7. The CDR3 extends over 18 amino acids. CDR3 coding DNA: TGTGCCAGCTCACCACCACAGCGGGGGGGCCTTGGCACAGATACGCAGTATTTT. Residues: CASSPPQRGGLGTDTQYF.

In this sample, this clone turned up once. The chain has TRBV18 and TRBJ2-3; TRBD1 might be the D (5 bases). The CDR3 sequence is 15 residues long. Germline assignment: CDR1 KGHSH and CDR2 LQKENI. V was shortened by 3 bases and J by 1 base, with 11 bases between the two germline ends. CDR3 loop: CASSPLRGGTDTQYF. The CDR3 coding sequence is TGTGCCAGCTCACCCCTTAGGGGCGGCACAGATACGCAGTATTTT.

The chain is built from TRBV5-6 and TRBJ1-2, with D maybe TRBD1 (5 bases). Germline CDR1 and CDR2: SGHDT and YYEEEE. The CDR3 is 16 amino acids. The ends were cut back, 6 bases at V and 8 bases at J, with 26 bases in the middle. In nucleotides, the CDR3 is TGTGCCAGCACCATTAAATCCAGGGTGCGGGGTTTAGGCTACACCTTC. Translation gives CASTIKSRVRGLGYTF.